Detailed here is one T cell receptor (beta chain). Its antigen is undetermined. The data were taken from a study of T cell clonotyping in hematopoietic cell transplantation. Points from the study as a whole: Cells were unsorted, so CD4 and CD8 contributions were not separated.

V shed 4 bases, J shed 4 bases, and the junction held 14 bases outside the gene matches. Germline assignment: CDR1 SGHDT and CDR2 YYEEEE. The CDR3 runs to 17 residues. Assay: immunoSEQ multiplex PCR; the TCRdb copy retains only in-frame clones and omits some. The sample shows over 25,000 clones, 90% to 96% of them seen only once. Input material: peripheral blood mononuclear cells. This sequence joins TRBV5-6 and TRBJ1-2, with 9 bases identical to TRBD1. This receptor was obtained from a man in his forties or fifties in good health. Some clones in this sample may be carry-over from other donors' samples. The CDR3 loop reads CASSIRDRVAIGYGYTF. The CDR3 DNA follows: TGTGCCAGCAGCATCCGGGACAGGGTAGCAATAGGCTATGGCTACACCTTC.